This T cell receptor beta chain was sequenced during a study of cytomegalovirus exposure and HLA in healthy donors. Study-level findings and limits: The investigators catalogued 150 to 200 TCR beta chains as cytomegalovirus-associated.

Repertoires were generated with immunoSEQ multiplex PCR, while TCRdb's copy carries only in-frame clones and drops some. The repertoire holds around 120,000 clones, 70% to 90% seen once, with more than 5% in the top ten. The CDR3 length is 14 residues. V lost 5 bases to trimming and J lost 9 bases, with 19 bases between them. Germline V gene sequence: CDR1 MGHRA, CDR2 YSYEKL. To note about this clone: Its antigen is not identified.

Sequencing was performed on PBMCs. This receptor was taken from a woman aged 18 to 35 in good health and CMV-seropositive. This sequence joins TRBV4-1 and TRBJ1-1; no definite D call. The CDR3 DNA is TGCGCCAGCAGCTATATTTCCTTTGCGGGGAAAGCTTTCTTT. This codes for CASSYISFAGKAFF.